This passage covers 28 T cell receptor beta chains from one sample sequenced in a study of cytomegalovirus exposure and HLA in healthy donors. The PCR had 60 Vbeta and 13 Jbeta primers. This table comes from immunoSEQ multiplex PCR, and its TCRdb copy is limited to in-frame clones, with some not included. The table has about 180,000 clones, 80% to 90% seen once; the top ten hold 2% to 2.5%. Sequenced sample: PBMCs. The receptors originated from a male donor in good health and CMV-seronegative.

The V gene is TRBV28, the J gene TRBJ2-7, with D possibly being TRBD1 (6 bases). The CDR3 is 16 amino acids. V gave up 5 bases and J gave up 5 bases, with 22 bases separating them. CDR1 MDHEN and CDR2 SYDVKM come from the germline V gene. In nucleotides, the CDR3 is TGTGCCAGCAGTGTTTATCAGGGGCGGTCCTTACACGAGCAGTACTTC. It is translated as CASSVYQGRSLHEQYF.

The chain couples TRBV6-5 to TRBJ1-1, with TRBD1 identical over 7 bases. J lost 5 bases, V lost 5 bases, and 11 bases had no gene match. Germline assignment: CDR1 MNHEY and CDR2 SVGAGI. The CDR3 covers 15 residues. The CDR3 loop reads CASSTLTGRGTEAFF. The CDR3 DNA reads as TGTGCCAGCAGTACCTTGACAGGGCGGGGTACTGAAGCTTTCTTT.

The gene calls are TRBV5-4 and TRBJ1-2, with 11 bases that match TRBD1. Germline lookup yields CDR1 SGHNT and CDR2 YYREEE (reference sequence). The CDR3 totals 14 residues. V shed 2 bases, J shed 8 bases, and the junction held 5 bases outside the gene matches. The CDR3: CASSFRDRGSGYTF. Here the CDR3 DNA reads TGTGCCAGCAGCTTCCGGGACAGGGGGAGCGGCTACACCTTC.

In this sample, this clone turned up once. This chain links TRBV18 with TRBJ1-4; tentative D call: TRBD1 (6 bases). V gave up 0 bases and J gave up 1 base, with 12 bases separating them. Germline V gene lookup returns CDR1 KGHSH and CDR2 LQKENI. This CDR3 is 17 amino acids long. The CDR3 sequence: CASSPPRTAQTNEKLFF. DNA of the CDR3: TGTGCCAGCTCACCACCCCGGACAGCTCAAACTAATGAAAAACTGTTTTTT.

CDR3 nucleotide sequence: TGTGCCAGCAGTGAGCGCGGGACAGGGGGCTCGGGTGACACCGGGGAGCTGTTTTTT. Translation: CASSERGTGGSGDTGELFF. The rearrangement joins TRBV6-4 to TRBJ2-2; 12 bases are a match to TRBD1. Germline V lookup: CDR1 MRHNA, CDR2 SNTAGT. The J segment lost 3 bases and the V segment lost 3 bases, leaving 11 bases of the junction unmatched. The CDR3 contains 19 residues.

This clone was observed once. The V call is TRBV7-2, the J call TRBJ2-3; tentatively, D is TRBD1 (6 bases). The germline V gene has CDR1 SGHTA and CDR2 FQGNSA. The CDR3 consists of 18 residues. V shed 2 bases and J shed 1 base, with 19 bases lying between them. The CDR3 region is CASSLISGTHGGTDTQYF. The CDR3 nucleotides are TGTGCCAGCAGCTTAATCTCCGGGACACACGGGGGCACAGATACGCAGTATTTT.

This clone was observed a few times. J is TRBJ2-6 and V is TRBV6-6; TRBD2 is a possible D gene (6 bases). The CDR3 covers 14 residues. Germline CDR1 reads MNHNY; CDR2 reads SVGAGI (reference sequence). Trimming shortened V by 8 bases and J by 1 base, and 9 bases separated the two germline ends. CDR3 bases: TGTGCCAGCGGGGAGGATTCTGGGGCCAACGTCCTGACTTTC. It translates to CASGEDSGANVLTF.

This chain links TRBV5-1 with TRBJ2-6; 9 bases fit TRBD1. V was pared by 1 base and J by 0 bases, with 11 bases of the junction left unmatched. The CDR3 runs to 20 residues. Germline V CDR1 and CDR2: SGHRS, YFSETQ. The CDR3 loop reads CASSLMLPGQGYSGANVLTF. The CDR3 DNA follows: TGCGCCAGCAGCTTGATGCTACCGGGACAGGGTTACTCTGGGGCCAACGTCCTGACTTTC.

The chain uses TRBV4-1 and TRBJ2-1; D is unresolved. CDR1 is MGHRA, CDR2 YSYEKL, per germline. Trimming pared 6 bases from V and 5 bases from J, leaving 8 bases between. The CDR3 has 12 residues. The CDR3 coding sequence is TGCGCCAGCAGTATAAGCGACAATGAGCAGTTCTTC. This translates into CASSISDNEQFF.

V and J are TRBV7-2 and TRBJ1-4; the match to TRBD1 covers 9 bases. Germline V gives CDR1 SGHTA, CDR2 FQGNSA. After removal of 5 bases from V and 0 bases from J, the junction contained 4 bases not matched to a gene. CDR3 length: 16 residues. CDR3 sequence: CASSRTGDATNEKLFF. For the CDR3, the DNA is TGTGCCAGCAGCAGGACAGGGGACGCAACTAATGAAAAACTGTTTTTT.

This clone was seen once. The chain recombines TRBV7-9 with TRBJ2-1; 9 bases fit TRBD2. The CDR3 covers 17 residues. In germline, CDR1 is SEHNR, CDR2 FQNEAQ (reference sequence). J gave up 10 bases and V 5 bases, and 18 bases lay outside the gene matches. Here the CDR3 DNA reads TGTGCCAGCAGCCTCATTAGCGGGAGAAGTCGTATTTTCGAGCAGTTCTTC. It yields the protein CASSLISGRSRIFEQFF. Full variable domain (outside the CDR3, taken from reference TRBV7-9 and TRBJ2-1): DTGVSQNPRHKITKRGQNVTFRCDPISEHNRLYWYRQTLGQGPEFLTYFQNEAQLEKSRLLSDRFSAERPKGSFSTLEIQRTEQGDSAMYLCASSLISGRSRIFEQFFGPGTRLTVL.

The J gene is TRBJ2-1, the V gene TRBV19, with TRBD2 matching 11 bases. Germline CDR1 reads LNHDA; CDR2 reads SQIVND (reference sequence). CDR3 length: 16 residues. The V gene end was trimmed by 5 bases and the J gene end by 2 bases; junction bases not matched to a gene: 5. The CDR3 loop is CASSARLAGTYNEQFF. CDR3 coding DNA: TGTGCCAGTAGTGCCCGACTAGCGGGGACCTACAATGAGCAGTTCTTC. Based on the CDR3 plus reference TRBV19 and TRBJ2-1, the full variable domain is DGGITQSPKYLFRKEGQNVTLSCEQNLNHDAMYWYRQDPGQGLRLIYYSQIVNDFQKGDIAEGYSVSREKKESFPLTVTSAQKNPTAFYLCASSARLAGTYNEQFFGPGTRLTVL.

V usage is TRBV19 and J usage is TRBJ1-6, with a tentative D call TRBD1 (5 bases). Germline CDR1 is LNHDA and CDR2 is SQIVND (reference sequence). The CDR3 is made up of 15 amino acids. V was cut by 7 bases and J by 1 base, with 11 bases left in between. The CDR3 spells CASNGGASYNSPLHF. As DNA, the CDR3 is TGTGCCAGTAACGGGGGAGCTTCCTATAATTCACCCCTCCACTTT.

The CDR3 region is CASSQWPRGRKAFF. CDR3 nucleotides: TGCGCCAGCAGCCAATGGCCTAGGGGGAGAAAAGCTTTCTTT. The chain combines TRBV4-1 with TRBJ1-1, with D perhaps matching TRBD1 (6 bases). Germline loops: CDR1 MGHRA, CDR2 YSYEKL. This CDR3 is built from 14 residues. Trimming took off 2 bases at V and 9 bases at J, with 16 bases between the two ends.

This clone has just one count. V usage is TRBV5-4 and J usage is TRBJ2-7, with 12 bases that match TRBD1. Losses at the gene ends were 0 bases for V and 7 bases for J; bases not matched to a gene: 5. Germline CDR1 is SGHNT and CDR2 is YYREEE (reference sequence). The CDR3 contains 15 residues. The CDR3 here is CASSLAGTGGYEQYF. Written as DNA, the CDR3 is TGTGCCAGCAGCTTGGCCGGGACAGGGGGCTATGAGCAGTACTTC.

The CDR3 coding sequence is TGTGCTACCAGCGTAGACAGAGAGTATGGCTACACCTTC. Protein sequence: CATSVDREYGYTF. This chain uses TRBV2 with TRBJ1-2; TRBD1 is a possible D gene (5 bases). CDR1 SNHLY and CDR2 FYNNEI come from the germline V gene. The CDR3 length is 13 residues.

This chain uses TRBV2 with TRBJ1-1; 9 nucleotides agree with TRBD1. Trimming took 5 bases from V and 7 from J; bases not matched to a gene: 14. The CDR3 is 16 amino acids. Germline V gene data show CDR1 as SNHLY and CDR2 as FYNNEI. CDR3 amino acids: CASSSQGAGRVFEAFF. For the CDR3, the DNA is TGTGCCAGCAGTTCACAGGGGGCTGGGAGGGTCTTTGAAGCTTTCTTT. The entire variable domain, with the rest obtained from reference TRBV2 and TRBJ1-1, is as follows: EPEVTQTPSHQVTQMGQEVILRCVPISNHLYFYWYRQILGQKVEFLVSFYNNEISEKSEIFDDQFSVERPDGSNFTLKIRSTKLEDSAMYFCASSSQGAGRVFEAFFGQGTRLTVV.

The V gene is TRBV21-1, the J gene TRBJ1-1; TRBD1, as called in the table, went unchecked against the DNA. TRBV21-1 is annotated as a pseudogene. The CDR3 is 16 amino acids. The CDR3 DNA is TGTGTCAGCAGCAAAGCGGACAGGGGCATGAACACTGAAGCTTTCTTT. Translation gives CVSSKADRGMNTEAFF.

V usage is TRBV7-3 and J usage is TRBJ2-1; TRBD2 matches at 9 bases. This CDR3 region has 16 residues. V lost 3 bases to trimming and J lost 2 bases; unmatched junction nucleotides: 5. Germline CDR1 reads SGHTA; CDR2 reads FQGTGA. In DNA form, the CDR3 reads TGTGCCAGCAGCTTCTCGGCGGGGGGGACCTACAATGAGCAGTTCTTC. This translates into CASSFSAGGTYNEQFF.

V and J are TRBV20-1 and TRBJ2-2; D is unclear. CDR3 length: 11 amino acids. V was cut by 6 bases and J by 1 base, with 3 bases left in between. Germline lookup yields CDR1 DFQATT and CDR2 SNEGSKA (reference sequence). CDR3 sequence (DNA): TGCAGTGCGAGGAACACCGGGGAGCTGTTTTTT. Translation: CSARNTGELFF.

This chain uses TRBV28 with TRBJ1-4; D is perhaps TRBD1 (6 bases). CDR1 is MDHEN and CDR2 is SYDVKM in the germline V gene. The germline V and J ends were trimmed by 8 bases and 5 bases, with 12 bases remaining between them. The CDR3 is 13 amino acids. CDR3 sequence (DNA): TGTGCCAGCCAACAGGGAGGGAATGAAAAACTGTTTTTT. Residues: CASQQGGNEKLFF.

The chain is built from TRBV5-1 and TRBJ1-2, with a possible D match to TRBD1 (5 bases). This CDR3 is built from 14 residues. The V end was cut by 4 bases, the J end by 6 bases, with 16 bases between. Germline V CDR1 and CDR2: SGHRS, YFSETQ. The CDR3 region is CASSLPSSGDGYTF. CDR3 bases: TGCGCCAGCAGCCTCCCTTCTTCGGGGGATGGCTACACCTTC.

This rearrangement joins TRBV7-9 to TRBJ1-2; 10 bases line up with TRBD1. V shed 3 bases, J shed 7 bases, and the junction held 5 bases outside the gene matches. CDR3 length equals 14 residues. Germline CDR1 SEHNR, CDR2 FQNEAQ (reference sequence). Written as DNA, the CDR3 is TGTGCCAGCAGCTTGGACAGGGGGTTAGGTGGCTACACCTTC. Translating it yields CASSLDRGLGGYTF.

The rearrangement links TRBV27 to TRBJ2-2; tentative D call: TRBD2 (5 bases). V dropped 3 bases and J dropped 4 bases, with 9 bases sitting between them. This CDR3 is 14 amino acids long. Germline CDR1 reads MNHEY; CDR2 reads SMNVEV (reference sequence). The CDR3 DNA sequence: TGTGCCAGCAGTTTGGACTGGGCCACCGGGGAGCTGTTTTTT. This sequence encodes CASSLDWATGELFF.

This clone has just a few counts. This chain connects TRBV6-5 to TRBJ2-7; D is perhaps TRBD1 (6 bases). Germline assignment: CDR1 MNHEY and CDR2 SVGAGI. Trimming left V 0 bases short and J 2 bases short, with 14 bases between. The CDR3 loop spans 16 amino acids. For the CDR3, the DNA is TGTGCCAGCAGTTACTCGCAGGGGCATTTTCCCTACGAGCAGTACTTC. It codes for CASSYSQGHFPYEQYF.

The chain joins TRBV9 to TRBJ1-1; D is uncertain. Germline CDR1 SGDLS, CDR2 YYNGEE. The CDR3 has 14 amino acids. V lost 2 bases and J 0 bases, leaving 8 bases between the germline ends. The CDR3 reads CASSVEALNTEAFF. The CDR3 DNA is TGTGCCAGCAGCGTTGAGGCCTTGAACACTGAAGCTTTCTTT.

The V call is TRBV29-1, the J call TRBJ2-3; TRBD1 matches at 9 bases. This CDR3 region has 14 residues. J lost 2 bases, V lost 4 bases, and 4 bases had no gene match. CDR1 SQVTM and CDR2 ANQGSEA come from the germline V gene. The CDR3 DNA sequence: TGCAGCGTTGGGGGGACAGGGTTCACAGATACGCAGTATTTT. It specifies CSVGGTGFTDTQYF.

For the CDR3, the DNA is TGCGCCAGCAGCCAAGGGGAGGGGCCCTACGAGCAGTACTTC. The encoded protein is CASSQGEGPYEQYF. This chain connects TRBV4-1 to TRBJ2-7, with TRBD2 matching over 7 bases. There are 14 residues in the CDR3. Germline values: CDR1 MGHRA, CDR2 YSYEKL. V shed 1 base and J 2 bases; nucleotides not matched to a gene: 2.